A single sample is the source of the 8 T cell receptor beta chains below, sequenced in a study of response to subunit inactivated influenza vaccine. TCRdb recomputed calls from the RT-PCR reads with MiXCR, one row per CDR3 protein. Of about 570,000 distinct CDR3 sequences in the sample, approximately 10% were seen once. These data were also reused for a study on T cells expressing NK-cell markers. From that report: Scientists made TCR beta cDNA using 5'RACE template switching with UMIs.

Sequenced here: PBMCs from blood, sampled on the day of vaccination. Receptor source: a man aged 45-65 years who received an inactivated influenza vaccine.

This chain links TRBV7-2 with TRBJ2-1, with D possibly being TRBD1 (5 bases). In germline, CDR1 is SGHTA, CDR2 FQGNSA. The V gene lost 8 bases and the J gene lost 1 base, with 15 bases spanning the gap. This CDR3 has 15 amino acids. CDR3 nucleotides: TGTGCCAGCCGTGAGGACAACCAGTCCTACAATGAGCAGTTCTTC. Amino acid sequence: CASREDNQSYNEQFF.

This clonotype was picked up many times. The V gene is TRBV29-1, the J gene TRBJ2-1; D is undetermined. Between the trimmed V and J ends, which lost 7 bases and 3 bases, there was a span of 7 bases. This CDR3 comprises 11 residues. CDR1 SQVTM and CDR2 ANQGSEA come from the germline V gene. The CDR3 region is CSAQYYNEQFF. For the CDR3, the DNA is TGCAGCGCCCAGTACTACAATGAGCAGTTCTTC.

The chain carries TRBV5-1 and TRBJ2-7; 7 nucleotides line up with TRBD2. Germline V gene lookup returns CDR1 SGHRS and CDR2 YFSETQ. Trimming at V came to 2 bases and at J to 2 bases, leaving 7 bases not matched to a gene. The CDR3 loop spans 15 amino acids. CDR3 coding DNA: TGCGCCAGCAGCTTATCCTTCGGGACTACCTACGAGCAGTACTTC. Translated, it gives CASSLSFGTTYEQYF.

The chain employs TRBV6-2 or TRBV6-3 and TRBJ1-3; TRBD1 aligns across 9 bases. CDR3 length: 15 amino acids. The V and J ends lost 6 bases and 6 bases, in that order; junction bases with no gene match: 9. From germline, CDR1 is MNHEY and CDR2 SVGEGT. The DNA for the CDR3 is TGTGCCAGCAGACGGATTTGGACAGGGGAAAACACCATATATTTT. Translating gives CASRRIWTGENTIYF.

The DNA of the CDR3 is TGCAGTGCTAGAGATACTCATACGGGAGGGTTCACAGATACGCAGTATTTT. Translating it yields CSARDTHTGGFTDTQYF. This chain joins TRBV20-1 and TRBJ2-3, with 8 bases identical to TRBD2. The CDR3 is made up of 17 amino acids. CDR1 is DFQATT, CDR2 SNEGSKA, per germline (reference sequence). J lost 2 bases, V lost 0 bases, and 10 bases had no gene match.

The chain uses TRBV6-4 and TRBJ1-1, with a tentative D call TRBD1 (6 bases). This CDR3 has 19 residues. Germline loops: CDR1 MRHNA, CDR2 SNTAGT. V was shortened by 0 bases and J by 4 bases, with 24 bases between the two germline ends. CDR3 sequence: CASSDSGWNRARDGTEAFF. The CDR3 coding sequence is TGTGCCAGCAGTGACTCGGGCTGGAACAGGGCCCGTGACGGCACTGAAGCTTTCTTT.

The J gene is TRBJ1-1, the V gene TRBV4-1, with D perhaps TRBD1 (6 bases). The CDR3 is 15 residues long. Germline V gene lookup returns CDR1 MGHRA and CDR2 YSYEKL. Trimming cost V 6 bases and J 0 bases, with 14 bases left between them. The CDR3 sequence: CASRQGPGVNTEAFF. CDR3 sequence (DNA): TGCGCCAGCAGACAGGGACCTGGGGTGAACACTGAAGCTTTCTTT.

This clonotype was seen at least ten times. The CDR3 nucleotides read TGTGCCAGCAGCTCCTTCAGGGCGCGCGATGAGCAGTTCTTC. It is translated as CASSSFRARDEQFF. This chain uses TRBV11-2 with TRBJ2-1; D might be TRBD1 (5 bases). The CDR3 contains 14 residues. V lost 4 bases to trimming and J lost 8 bases, with 15 bases between them. CDR1 SGHAT and CDR2 FQNNGV come from the germline V gene.